The 25 T cell receptor beta chains given below trace back to one sample, sequenced in a study of blood T cell repertoires in COVID-19. TCRdb's copy holds only in-frame clones and misses some; the assay was immunoSEQ multiplex PCR. The sample has 15,000 to 20,000 clones; 85% to 95% are singletons. Sequenced sample: peripheral blood. Receptors originate from a human donor in a cohort sampled during active COVID-19.

This chain joins TRBV24-1 and TRBJ2-3; D is perhaps TRBD2 (6 bases). Per germline, CDR1 KGHDR and CDR2 SFDVKD. With 4 bases removed from V and 3 bases from J, the gap between germline ends came to 10 bases. The length of the CDR3 is 14 residues. The DNA for the CDR3 is TGTGCCACCAGTGAACGGGGGATGACAGATACGCAGTATTTT. Residues: CATSERGMTDTQYF.

In regard to this clone: The junction shows a germline mismatch at one end, possibly a read error. V usage is TRBV28 and J usage is TRBJ1-4; 7 bases fit TRBD1. The CDR3 covers 15 residues. CDR1 is MDHEN and CDR2 is SYDVKM in the germline V gene. CDR3 loop: CASSLTGALYSSLSF. CDR3 nucleotide sequence: TGTGCCAGCAGCCTCACAGGGGCCCTTTATAGCTCTTTATCCTTT. Together with reference TRBV28 and TRBJ1-4, the CDR3 gives the full variable domain: DVKVTQSSRYLVKRTGEKVFLECVQDMDHENMFWYRQDPGLGLRLIYFSYDVKMKEKGDIPEGYSVSREKKERFSLILESASTNQTSMYLCASSLTGALYSSLSFGSGTQLSVL.

The genes are TRBV19 and TRBJ1-1, with TRBD1 as a possible D gene (5 bases). The length of the CDR3 is 15 residues. V lost 3 bases and J 4 bases, leaving 15 bases between the germline ends. Germline assignment: CDR1 LNHDA and CDR2 SQIVND (reference sequence). CDR3 in DNA: TGTGCCAGTAGTATTTGGTTGGGGAGGGGCACTGAAGCTTTCTTT. Encoded protein: CASSIWLGRGTEAFF.

The chain has TRBV19 and TRBJ1-1, with TRBD1 matching over 8 bases. The junction had 6 bases not matched to a gene; V was cut back by 5 bases and J by 4 bases. The V gene's germline CDR1 is LNHDA and CDR2 SQIVND (reference sequence). This CDR3 has 14 amino acids. As DNA, the CDR3 is TGTGCCAGTAGTCTCTACAGGGGGGCCACTGAAGCTTTCTTT. Protein sequence: CASSLYRGATEAFF.

The chain uses TRBV28 and TRBJ1-5; D is undetermined. Trimming removed 2 bases from V and 0 bases from J, with 8 bases in between. The CDR3 contains 15 residues. CDR1 is MDHEN, CDR2 SYDVKM, per germline. The CDR3 sequence: CASSLGVPSNQPQHF. In nucleotides, the CDR3 is TGTGCCAGCAGTTTAGGAGTCCCTAGCAATCAGCCCCAGCATTTT. Full variable domain (remainder filled in from reference TRBV28 and TRBJ1-5): DVKVTQSSRYLVKRTGEKVFLECVQDMDHENMFWYRQDPGLGLRLIYFSYDVKMKEKGDIPEGYSVSREKKERFSLILESASTNQTSMYLCASSLGVPSNQPQHFGDGTRLSIL.

Here the CDR3 DNA reads TGTGCCAGCAGTTACTCGACTCTACGGGTCTCCTACGAGCAGTACTTC. It is translated as CASSYSTLRVSYEQYF. The chain links TRBV6-2 or TRBV6-3 to TRBJ2-7; D uncertain. The V end lost 0 bases, the J end lost 0 bases, and 12 bases lay between the germline ends. The CDR3 consists of 16 residues. Germline V gene sequence: CDR1 MNHEY, CDR2 SVGEGT.

The V gene is TRBV5-8, the J gene TRBJ1-2; D perhaps matches TRBD1 (5 bases). V lost 4 bases and J lost 8, with 12 bases in between. The CDR3 is made up of 12 amino acids. Germline values: CDR1 SGHTS, CDR2 YDEGEE. The CDR3 bases are TGTGCCAGCAGCGCCAGGGTGCGCGGCTACACCTTC. Its protein is CASSARVRGYTF.

V usage is TRBV3-1 (or the pseudogene TRBV3-2) and J usage is TRBJ2-7; 8 bases fit TRBD2. Germline-derived CDR1 and CDR2 are LGHDT and YNNKEL (reference sequence). The CDR3 length is 16 residues. V lost 3 bases, J lost 7 bases, and 14 bases stayed unmatched. The CDR3 is CASSHSGKAGEWEQYF. CDR3 nucleotides: TGTGCCAGCAGCCACTCAGGGAAAGCGGGGGAGTGGGAGCAGTACTTC.

This chain connects TRBV27 to TRBJ2-3; D is undetermined. Looked up from germline, CDR1 is MNHEY and CDR2 is SMNVEV (reference sequence). Trimming removed 8 bases at V and 8 bases at J, with 14 bases between. CDR3 length: 12 amino acids. CDR3 in amino acids: CASWKMTGTQYF. The CDR3 bases are TGTGCCAGCTGGAAGATGACTGGTACGCAGTATTTT.

The J gene is TRBJ2-5, the V gene TRBV6-5, with D maybe TRBD2 (6 bases). CDR3 length: 15 amino acids. Per the germline V gene, CDR1 is MNHEY and CDR2 is SVGAGI. Trimming pared 0 bases from V and 5 bases from J, leaving 13 bases between. The CDR3 spells CASSYSISGEETQYF. CDR3 nucleotide sequence: TGTGCCAGCAGTTACTCGATTTCGGGGGAGGAGACCCAGTACTTC.

The chain has TRBV9 and TRBJ1-2, with 7 bases that match TRBD1. The CDR3 is 14 residues long. Trimming at V came to 0 bases and at J to 9 bases, leaving 8 bases not matched to a gene. Germline values: CDR1 SGDLS, CDR2 YYNGEE. CDR3 coding DNA: TGTGCCAGCAGCGTAGACACAGGGGCCATTAGCTACACCTTC. This translates into CASSVDTGAISYTF. Complete variable domain (other parts from reference TRBV9 and TRBJ1-2): DSGVTQTPKHLITATGQRVTLRCSPRSGDLSVYWYQQSLDQGLQFLIQYYNGEERAKGNILERFSAQQFPDLHSELNLSSLELGDSALYFCASSVDTGAISYTFGSGTRLTVV.

The chain carries TRBV5-1 and TRBJ2-7; 10 nucleotides agree with TRBD2. The germline CDR1 and CDR2 sequences are SGHRS and YFSETQ. This CDR3 spans 15 amino acids. Trimming at V came to 2 bases and at J to 0 bases, leaving 2 bases not matched to a gene. The CDR3 protein is CASSFLAGDSYEQYF. The CDR3 bases are TGCGCCAGCAGCTTCCTAGCGGGGGACTCCTACGAGCAGTACTTC.

The CDR3 DNA sequence: TGTGCCAGCAGTTACTCGAGGGGGCGCGGGTCCGCTGAAGCTTTCTTT. Translated: CASSYSRGRGSAEAFF. The genes are TRBV6-5 and TRBJ1-1; 7 bases agree with TRBD1. V shed 0 bases, J shed 6 bases, and the junction held 10 bases outside the gene matches. There are 16 residues in the CDR3. Germline loops: CDR1 MNHEY, CDR2 SVGAGI.

The chain has TRBV9 and TRBJ1-4, with D tentatively TRBD1 (6 bases). Germline lookup yields CDR1 SGDLS and CDR2 YYNGEE. V dropped 4 bases and J dropped 7 bases, with 14 bases sitting between them. The CDR3 extends over 14 amino acids. The CDR3 loop is CASSSEGVPEKLFF. DNA for the CDR3: TGTGCCAGCAGCTCCGAGGGGGTACCTGAAAAACTGTTTTTT.

This clone was seen a handful of times. This rearrangement joins TRBV11-2 to TRBJ1-1; no clear D. Looked up from germline, CDR1 is SGHAT and CDR2 is FQNNGV. V was trimmed by 0 bases and J by 1 base, leaving 3 bases between them. The CDR3 runs 13 residues. The CDR3 here is CASSLDRNTEAFF. CDR3 coding DNA: TGTGCCAGCAGCTTAGACAGGAACACTGAAGCTTTCTTT.

The rearrangement uses TRBV9 and TRBJ2-1; TRBD2 is a possible D gene (6 bases). The CDR3 runs to 15 residues. Germline values: CDR1 SGDLS, CDR2 YYNGEE. V lost 2 bases to trimming and J lost 0 bases, with 9 bases between them. Written as DNA, the CDR3 is TGTGCCAGCAGCGTGGGGGGAAACTCCTACAATGAGCAGTTCTTC. Protein: CASSVGGNSYNEQFF.

The chain recombines TRBV5-6 with TRBJ1-5; D is uncertain. This CDR3 region has 14 residues. V lost 2 bases, J lost 4 bases, and 10 bases lay in between. Germline CDR1 reads SGHDT; CDR2 reads YYEEEE. The CDR3 DNA sequence: TGTGCCAGCAGCTTCGGGGTGGGGAATCAGCCCCAGCATTTT. Its translation is CASSFGVGNQPQHF.

This sequence joins TRBV6-5 and TRBJ2-5; the match to TRBD1 covers 7 bases. The ends lost 6 bases at V and 1 base at J; junction bases unmatched: 2. The CDR3 spans 13 residues. CDR1 and CDR2 from the germline V gene are MNHEY and SVGAGI. CDR3 sequence reads: CASRRTGQETQYF. CDR3 DNA: TGTGCCAGCAGGCGGACAGGCCAAGAGACCCAGTACTTC.

The chain employs TRBV11-3 and TRBJ2-3; perhaps TRBD1 as D (6 bases). Trimming cost V 5 bases and J 4 bases, with 13 bases left between them. The V gene's germline CDR1 is SGHNT and CDR2 YENEEA. The CDR3 contains 14 residues. Written as DNA, the CDR3 is TGTGCCAGCAGCCTTGGGTGGGGGCCAGATACGCAGTATTTT. This translates into CASSLGWGPDTQYF. Filled out from reference TRBV11-3 and TRBJ2-3, the complete variable domain reads EAGVVQSPRYKIIEKKQPVAFWCNPISGHNTLYWYLQNLGQGPELLIRYENEEAVDDSQLPKDRFSAERLKGVDSTLKIQPAELGDSAVYLCASSLGWGPDTQYFGPGTRLTVL.

CDR3 sequence: CASSVKRDYNEQFF. The CDR3 DNA follows: TGTGCCAGCAGTGTCAAGCGTGACTACAATGAGCAGTTCTTC. The chain has TRBV2 and TRBJ2-1; D is unresolved. The germline gives CDR1 SNHLY, CDR2 FYNNEI. The CDR3 has 14 residues. V lost 4 bases and J lost 3, with 10 bases in between.

The chain recombines TRBV19 with TRBJ2-1, with 8 bases matching TRBD2. Trimming took 3 bases from V and 0 from J; bases not matched to a gene: 4. The CDR3 extends over 16 amino acids. Germline CDR1 LNHDA, CDR2 SQIVND (reference sequence). The CDR3 DNA is TGTGCCAGTAGTATGACTAGCGCAAGCTCCTACAATGAGCAGTTCTTC. Translated, it gives CASSMTSASSYNEQFF.

The chain uses TRBV29-1 and TRBJ2-1; 8 bases agree with TRBD1. The CDR3 has 14 amino acids. With V trimmed by 6 bases and J by 4 bases, 8 bases remained unmatched. Germline-derived CDR1 and CDR2 are SQVTM and ANQGSEA. The CDR3 here is CSVAGGSIYNEQFF. The CDR3 DNA follows: TGCAGCGTAGCAGGGGGCTCCATTTACAATGAGCAGTTCTTC.

V gene TRBV11-2 combines with J gene TRBJ2-7; 9 positions agree with TRBD1. Germline CDR1 and CDR2: SGHAT and FQNNGV. Trimming at V came to 5 bases and at J to 6 bases, leaving 8 bases not matched to a gene. The CDR3 contains 14 residues. The CDR3 loop is CASSTRTGVLEQYF. The CDR3 nucleotides read TGTGCCAGCAGCACCCGGACAGGGGTACTCGAGCAGTACTTC.

V and J are TRBV4-3 and TRBJ1-4; tentatively, D is TRBD1 (6 bases). Trimming pared 6 bases from V and 8 bases from J, leaving 13 bases between. From germline, CDR1 is LGHNA and CDR2 YSLEER. The CDR3 has 13 amino acids. In nucleotides, the CDR3 is TGCGCCAGCAGACAGGGTTTCAGCGAAAAACTGTTTTTT. Protein sequence: CASRQGFSEKLFF.

This clone was seen only once. V and J are TRBV11-2 and TRBJ2-1; 8 bases agree with TRBD2. The germline V gene encodes CDR1 SGHAT and CDR2 FQNNGV. V shed 7 bases, J shed 6 bases, and the junction held 5 bases outside the gene matches. The CDR3 loop spans 13 amino acids. The CDR3 coding sequence is TGTGCCAGCATTGCGGGGGGAACCAATGAGCAGTTCTTC. Translating it yields CASIAGGTNEQFF.